Sequencing of this TCR beta chain was carried out in a study of T-cell reconstitution after alpha-beta-depleted transplantation in children. This clonotype was detected ten times or more. The CDR3 is 18 amino acids. From germline, CDR1 is LGHNA and CDR2 YSLEER. V dropped 0 bases and J dropped 2; count of bases not matched to a gene: 7. Unique molecular identifiers tagged the TCRbeta library. TCRdb re-analysed the PCR reads in MiXCR, keeping a single row per CDR3 protein. The sample includes about 120,000 distinct CDR3 sequences, around 10% of them seen just once. The material sequenced was PBMCs from the stem cell graft donor, taken from the stem cell graft. This chain uses TRBV4-3 with TRBJ2-3; TRBD2 agrees at 11 bases. This clonotype was obtained from a human donor who donated a stem cell graft to a child with acute lymphoblastic leukemia. The CDR3 DNA is TGCGCCAGCAGCCAAGATCTCCCGACTAGCGGGATCACAGATACGCAGTATTTT. Translated, it gives CASSQDLPTSGITDTQYF.